Sequencing of this T cell receptor (beta chain) was carried out in a study of T cell repertoires in cytomegalovirus infection. Study-wide context: The public TCR beta signatures pointed to both CMV infection and matching HLA type. Notes on the study in general: HLA-C-restricted CMV clonotypes gave the most frequent clonotype in two of eight donors. People with CMV and the relevant HLA were identified by cumulative public TCR beta family frequency.

This clonotype was recorded many times. The antigen is undetermined. TCRdb passed the reads through MiXCR, listing each CDR3 protein once. The sample lists 130,000 or so distinct CDR3 sequences, approximately 5.9% seen once, with about a sixth in the top ten. CDR3 length equals 13 residues. Germline V CDR1 and CDR2: SGHTA, FQGNSA. V was trimmed by 5 bases and J by 3 bases, leaving 10 bases between them. This TCR derives from a human donor in good health (CMV status not recorded). Some clones in this sample may be carry-over from other donors' samples. Sequenced input: PBMCs. The chain combines TRBV7-2 with TRBJ2-5; D is ambiguous. In DNA, the CDR3 is TGTGCCAGCAGCCGTTCTAGTGAAGAGACCCAGTACTTC. Translated: CASSRSSEETQYF.